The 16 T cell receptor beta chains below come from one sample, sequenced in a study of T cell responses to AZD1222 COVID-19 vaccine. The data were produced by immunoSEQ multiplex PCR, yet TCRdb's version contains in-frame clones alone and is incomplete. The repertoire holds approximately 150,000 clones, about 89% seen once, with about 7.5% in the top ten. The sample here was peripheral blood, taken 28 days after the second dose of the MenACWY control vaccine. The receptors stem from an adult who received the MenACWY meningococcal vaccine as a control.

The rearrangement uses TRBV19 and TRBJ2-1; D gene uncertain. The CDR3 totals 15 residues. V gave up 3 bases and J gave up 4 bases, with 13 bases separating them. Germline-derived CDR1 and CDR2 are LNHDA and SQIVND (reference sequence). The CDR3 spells CASSIGSIDYNEQFF. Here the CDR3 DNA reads TGTGCCAGTAGTATCGGCAGTATCGATTACAATGAGCAGTTCTTC.

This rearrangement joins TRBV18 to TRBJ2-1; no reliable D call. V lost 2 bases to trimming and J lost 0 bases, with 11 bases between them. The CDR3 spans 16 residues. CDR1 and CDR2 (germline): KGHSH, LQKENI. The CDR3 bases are TGTGCCAGCTCACCATACGAGAGCAGCTCCTACAATGAGCAGTTCTTC. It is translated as CASSPYESSSYNEQFF. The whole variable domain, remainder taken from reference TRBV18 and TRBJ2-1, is NAGVMQNPRHLVRRRGQEARLRCSPMKGHSHVYWYRQLPEEGLKFMVYLQKENIIDESGMPKERFSAEFPKEGPSILRIQQVVRGDSAAYFCASSPYESSSYNEQFFGPGTRLTVL.

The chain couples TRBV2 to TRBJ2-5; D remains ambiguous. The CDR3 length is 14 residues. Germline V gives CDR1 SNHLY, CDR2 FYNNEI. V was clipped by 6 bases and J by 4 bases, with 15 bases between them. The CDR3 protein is CASSMGFSGETQYF. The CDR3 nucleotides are TGTGCCAGCAGCATGGGTTTTTCTGGAGAGACCCAGTACTTC.

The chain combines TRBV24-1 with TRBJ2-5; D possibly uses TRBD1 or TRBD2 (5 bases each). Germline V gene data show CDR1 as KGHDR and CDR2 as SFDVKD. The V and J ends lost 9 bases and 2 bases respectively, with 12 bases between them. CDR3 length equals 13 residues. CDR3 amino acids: CATRGRLQETQYF. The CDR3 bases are TGTGCCACCCGGGGACGGCTTCAAGAGACCCAGTACTTC.

The CDR3 region has the DNA TGCAGCGTTCCTAAACAGGGGGCTGAAACCGGGGAGCTGTTTTTT. It translates to CSVPKQGAETGELFF. The V call is TRBV29-1, the J call TRBJ2-2; 9 positions agree with TRBD1. CDR1 and CDR2 (germline): SQVTM, ANQGSEA. CDR3 length equals 15 residues. Germline trimming cut 5 bases from V and 5 bases from J; bases unmatched to any gene: 9.

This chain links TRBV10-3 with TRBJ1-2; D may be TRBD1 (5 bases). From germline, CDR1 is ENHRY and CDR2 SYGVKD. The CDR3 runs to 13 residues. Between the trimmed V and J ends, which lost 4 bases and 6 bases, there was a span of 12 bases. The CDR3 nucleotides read TGTGCCATCAGTGTTACGGCGGGGGATGGCTACACCTTC. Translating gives CAISVTAGDGYTF.

CDR3 amino acids: CASSLAWRGSSGNTIYF. The CDR3, as DNA: TGTGCCAGCAGCTTAGCATGGCGGGGATCCTCTGGAAACACCATATATTTT. The chain employs TRBV11-2 and TRBJ1-3; D remains ambiguous. From germline, CDR1 is SGHAT and CDR2 FQNNGV. V gave up 1 base and J gave up 0 bases, with 13 bases separating them. This CDR3 contains 17 residues. Together with reference TRBV11-2 and TRBJ1-3, the CDR3 gives the full variable domain: EAGVAQSPRYKIIEKRQSVAFWCNPISGHATLYWYQQILGQGPKLLIQFQNNGVVDDSQLPKDRFSAERLKGVDSTLKIQPAKLEDSAVYLCASSLAWRGSSGNTIYFGEGSWLTVV.

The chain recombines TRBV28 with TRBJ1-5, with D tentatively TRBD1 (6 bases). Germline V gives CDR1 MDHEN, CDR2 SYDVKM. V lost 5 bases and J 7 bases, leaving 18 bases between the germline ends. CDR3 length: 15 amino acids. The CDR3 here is CASSVGRTGQQPQHF. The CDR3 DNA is TGTGCCAGCAGTGTGGGTCGAACAGGGCAGCAGCCCCAGCATTTT.

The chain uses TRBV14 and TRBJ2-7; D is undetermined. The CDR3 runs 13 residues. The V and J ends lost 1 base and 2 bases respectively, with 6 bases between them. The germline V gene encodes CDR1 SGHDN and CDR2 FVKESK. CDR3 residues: CASSQGNTYEQYF. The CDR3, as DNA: TGTGCCAGCAGCCAAGGTAACACCTACGAGCAGTACTTC.

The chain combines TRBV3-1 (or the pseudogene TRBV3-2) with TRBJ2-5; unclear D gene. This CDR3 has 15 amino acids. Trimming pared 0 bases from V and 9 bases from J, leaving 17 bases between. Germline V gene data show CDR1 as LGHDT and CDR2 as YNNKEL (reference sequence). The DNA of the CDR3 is TGTGCCAGCAGCCAAGACAGTAAGGCAATTCGGGCCCAGTACTTC. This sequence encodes CASSQDSKAIRAQYF.

In DNA form, the CDR3 reads TGTGCCAGTAGTATAGGGACAGTCGACACCGGGGAGCTGTTTTTT. Amino acids: CASSIGTVDTGELFF. V is TRBV19 and J is TRBJ2-2; possible D gene TRBD1, 6 bases. The V gene's germline CDR1 is LNHDA and CDR2 SQIVND (reference sequence). Between the trimmed V and J ends, which lost 1 base and 3 bases, there was a span of 9 bases. The CDR3 has 15 residues.

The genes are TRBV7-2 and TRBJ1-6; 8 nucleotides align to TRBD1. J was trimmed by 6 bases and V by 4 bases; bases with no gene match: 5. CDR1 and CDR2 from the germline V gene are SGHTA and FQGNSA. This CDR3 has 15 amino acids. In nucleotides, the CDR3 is TGTGCCAGCAGCTGGACAGGGCAGGGTAATTCACCCCTCCACTTT. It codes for CASSWTGQGNSPLHF.

The CDR3 loop reads CASSYSRGRTEAFF. Here the CDR3 DNA reads TGTGCCAGCAGTTACTCTCGGGGGAGGACTGAAGCTTTCTTT. The rearrangement joins TRBV6-5 to TRBJ1-1, with a possible D match to TRBD1 (5 bases). CDR1 is MNHEY and CDR2 is SVGAGI in the germline V gene. This CDR3 has 14 residues. With 0 bases removed from V and 5 bases from J, the gap between germline ends came to 10 bases.

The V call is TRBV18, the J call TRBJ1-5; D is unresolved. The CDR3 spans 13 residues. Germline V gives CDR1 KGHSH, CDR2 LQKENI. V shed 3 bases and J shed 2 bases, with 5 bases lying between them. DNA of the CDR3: TGTGCCAGCTCACCGGTGGGCAATCAGCCCCAGCATTTT. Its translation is CASSPVGNQPQHF.

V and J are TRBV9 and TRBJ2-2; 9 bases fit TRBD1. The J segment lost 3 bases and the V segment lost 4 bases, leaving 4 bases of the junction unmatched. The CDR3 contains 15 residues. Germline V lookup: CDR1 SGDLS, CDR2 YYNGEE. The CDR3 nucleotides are TGTGCCAGCAGCCCCTGGGACAGGGACACCGGGGAGCTGTTTTTT. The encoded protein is CASSPWDRDTGELFF.

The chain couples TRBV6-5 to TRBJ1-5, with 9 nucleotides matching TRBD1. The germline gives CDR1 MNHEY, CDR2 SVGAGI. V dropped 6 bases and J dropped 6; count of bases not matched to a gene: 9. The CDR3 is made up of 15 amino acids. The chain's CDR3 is CASRATGTGIQPQHF. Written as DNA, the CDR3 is TGTGCCAGCAGGGCGACCGGGACAGGGATTCAGCCCCAGCATTTT.